A selection of T cell receptor beta chains follows, all from one sample in a study of human T cells and chemical hapten exposure. TCRdb ran MiXCR on the RACE reads and lists one entry per CDR3 protein. The table shows under 450,000 distinct CDR3 sequences, with around 5% occurring only once. Specimen: whole blood, collected in connection with sensitization to the hapten diphenylcyclopropenone (DPC). Receptors originate from a woman aged 45-65 years with alopecia areata. Some clones in this sample may be carry-over from other donors' samples. Each CDR3 is given with its conserved first and last residue. A D gene is named only where the DNA matches it firmly. Clone sizes are given selectively: once, few, many, or a class where the clone is expanded.

J gene: TRBJ1-1
clone size: many
D gene: .
V gene: TRBV27
CDR3 protein: CASSLGRGGGMNTEAFF
CDR3 DNA: TGTGCCAGCAGTTTAGGGCGGGGAGGGGGGATGAACACTGAAGCTTTCTTT

J gene: TRBJ2-1
clone size: many
D gene: TRBD2
V gene: TRBV6-1
CDR3 protein: CASSPGGYNNEQFF
CDR3 DNA: TGTGCCAGCAGTCCGGGGGGGTATAACAATGAGCAGTTCTTC

J gene: TRBJ2-3
clone size: many
D gene: .
V gene: TRBV12-5
CDR3 protein: CASGLVMLADTQYF
CDR3 DNA: TGTGCTAGTGGTTTGGTAATGTTGGCAGATACGCAGTATTTT

J gene: TRBJ1-6
clone size: many
D gene: .
V gene: TRBV12-3/TRBV12-4
CDR3 protein: CASSLAGPGLHF
CDR3 DNA: TGTGCCAGCAGTTTGGCAGGACCGGGCCTCCACTTT

J gene: TRBJ2-6
clone size: few
D gene: .
V gene: TRBV7-8
CDR3 protein: CASSLEGRSSGANVLTF
CDR3 DNA: TGTGCCAGCAGCTTAGAAGGGAGGTCCTCAGGGGCCAACGTCCTGACTTTC

J gene: TRBJ1-2
clone size: few
D gene: TRBD1
V gene: TRBV11-2
CDR3 protein: CASSSRDRSYGYTF
CDR3 DNA: TGTGCCAGCAGCTCCCGGGACAGGAGCTATGGCTACACCTTC

J gene: TRBJ1-1
clone size: .
D gene: .
V gene: TRBV11-2
CDR3 protein: CASSWDGTEAFF
CDR3 DNA: TGTGCCAGCAGCTGGGATGGGACTGAAGCTTTCTTT

J gene: TRBJ1-2
clone size: many
D gene: .
V gene: TRBV6-1
CDR3 protein: CASSEALGAYGYTF
CDR3 DNA: TGTGCCAGCAGTGAAGCTCTAGGCGCCTATGGCTACACCTTC

J gene: TRBJ1-5
clone size: many
D gene: .
V gene: TRBV12-3/TRBV12-4
CDR3 protein: CASSLDGSSNQPQHF
CDR3 DNA: TGTGCCAGCAGTTTAGACGGGAGTAGCAATCAGCCCCAGCATTTT

J gene: TRBJ1-2
clone size: few
D gene: .
V gene: TRBV5-1
CDR3 protein: CASSLGPPDYGYTF
CDR3 DNA: TGCGCCAGCAGCTTGGGACCACCCGACTATGGCTACACCTTC

J gene: TRBJ1-2
clone size: many
D gene: TRBD1
V gene: TRBV5-6
CDR3 protein: CASSLFTGTVLYTF
CDR3 DNA: TGTGCCAGCAGCTTATTTACCGGGACAGTGCTTTACACCTTC

J gene: TRBJ2-1
clone size: many
D gene: .
V gene: TRBV2
CDR3 protein: CASSGPPGTLNEQFF
CDR3 DNA: TGTGCCAGCAGTGGACCGCCGGGGACTTTAAATGAGCAGTTCTTC

J gene: TRBJ2-1
clone size: few
D gene: .
V gene: TRBV7-6
CDR3 protein: CASSLYQGSLSNEQFF
CDR3 DNA: TGTGCCAGCAGCTTATATCAGGGTTCTCTGTCAAATGAGCAGTTCTTC

J gene: TRBJ1-3
clone size: .
D gene: .
V gene: TRBV7-2
CDR3 protein: CASSLESDPGNTIYF
CDR3 DNA: TGTGCCAGCAGCTTAGAATCTGACCCTGGAAACACCATATATTTT

J gene: TRBJ2-5
clone size: .
D gene: .
V gene: TRBV5-4
CDR3 protein: CASSPGGDQYQETQYF
CDR3 DNA: TGTGCCAGCAGCCCGGGCGGCGATCAGTACCAAGAGACCCAGTACTTC